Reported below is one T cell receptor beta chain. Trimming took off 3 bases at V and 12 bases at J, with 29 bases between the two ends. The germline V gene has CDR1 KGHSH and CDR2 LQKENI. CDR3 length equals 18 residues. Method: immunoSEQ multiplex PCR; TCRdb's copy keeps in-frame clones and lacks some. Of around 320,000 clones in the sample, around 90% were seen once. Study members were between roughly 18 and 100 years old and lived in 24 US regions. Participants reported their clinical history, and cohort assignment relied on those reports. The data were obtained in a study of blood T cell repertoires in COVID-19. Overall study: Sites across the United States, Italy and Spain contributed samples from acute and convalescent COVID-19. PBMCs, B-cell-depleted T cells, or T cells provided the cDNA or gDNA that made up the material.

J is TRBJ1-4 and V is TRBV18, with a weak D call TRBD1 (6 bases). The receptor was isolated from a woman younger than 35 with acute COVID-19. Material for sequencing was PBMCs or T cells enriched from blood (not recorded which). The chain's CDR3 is CASSPSSATGLGGQQLFF. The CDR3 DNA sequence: TGTGCCAGCTCACCGAGTTCCGCCACAGGTTTAGGGGGACAACAACTGTTTTTT.